The 9 T cell receptor beta chains below come from one sample, sequenced in a study of blood T cell repertoires in COVID-19. Using immunoSEQ multiplex PCR, the repertoire was profiled, and TCRdb retains in-frame clones only, with some absent. The table has under 250,000 clones, almost 85% seen once. What was sequenced was PBMCs or T cells enriched from blood (not recorded which). These receptors all come from a woman between 45 and 60 years old with acute COVID-19.

This sequence joins TRBV27 and TRBJ1-5; tentative D call: TRBD1 (6 bases). This CDR3 region has 14 residues. Deletions cut 6 bases from V and 7 bases from J, with 16 bases between. Germline loops: CDR1 MNHEY, CDR2 SMNVEV (reference sequence). CDR3 coding DNA: TGTGCCAGCAGACCGACAGGAGGTGGGCAGCCCCAGCATTTT. This sequence encodes CASRPTGGGQPQHF.

This chain links TRBV3-1 (or the pseudogene TRBV3-2) with TRBJ2-1; tentatively, D is TRBD2 (7 bases). Per germline, CDR1 LGHDT and CDR2 YNNKEL (reference sequence). Trimming took 4 bases from V and 10 from J, leaving 17 bases between them. This CDR3 region has 14 residues. CDR3 in DNA: TGTGCCAGCAGCCTTCCCGGCGGGGGCGGAGAGCAGTTCTTC. It codes for CASSLPGGGGEQFF.

The chain employs TRBV5-6 and TRBJ2-7; weak D call: TRBD2 (6 bases). The CDR3 loop spans 14 amino acids. Germline V gene sequence: CDR1 SGHDT, CDR2 YYEEEE. V was pared by 0 bases and J by 6 bases, with 13 bases between. This CDR3 is CASSLGGGVSEQYF. For the CDR3, the DNA is TGTGCCAGCAGCTTGGGAGGCGGGGTCTCCGAGCAGTACTTC. Drawing the rest from reference TRBV5-6 and TRBJ2-7, the complete variable domain is DAGVTQSPTHLIKTRGQQVTLRCSPKSGHDTVSWYQQALGQGPQFIFQYYEEEERQRGNFPDRFSGHQFPNYSSELNVNALLLGDSALYLCASSLGGGVSEQYFGPGTRLTVT.

This clone was counted once. The gene calls are TRBV7-3 and TRBJ2-2, with 8 bases aligning to TRBD2. The CDR3 length is 15 residues. The J segment lost 7 bases and the V segment lost 8 bases, leaving 12 bases of the junction unmatched. The germline gives CDR1 SGHTA, CDR2 FQGTGA. CDR3 DNA: TGTGCCAGCTCCGAAAGCGGGGGTCGTAACGGGGAGCTGTTTTTT. Its protein product is CASSESGGRNGELFF.

A note on this clone: The same CDR3 arises from other DNA sequences in this sample as well. V gene TRBV29-1 combines with J gene TRBJ1-1; D is unresolved. The CDR3 is made up of 13 amino acids. The V gene's germline CDR1 is SQVTM and CDR2 ANQGSEA. Deletions cut 1 base from V and 0 bases from J, with 6 bases between. The CDR3 coding sequence is TGCAGCGTTGAAGTACAAATGAACACTGAAGCTTTCTTT. Protein product: CSVEVQMNTEAFF.

The genes are TRBV12-2 and TRBJ2-5; the DNA was not compared with TRBD1, the D call given in the table. TRBV12-2 is tagged as a pseudogene. The CDR3 is 17 amino acids. CDR3 residues: CASRFGRTLGAWETQYF. CDR3 bases: TGTGCAAGTCGCTTTGGTCGGACTTTGGGGGCTTGGGAGACCCAGTACTTC.

Here the CDR3 reads CASSVYKGFGTEAFF. As DNA, the CDR3 is TGTGCCAGCAGCGTATACAAGGGGTTTGGAACTGAAGCTTTCTTT. The chain uses TRBV9 and TRBJ1-1; tentative D call: TRBD1 (5 bases). CDR1 and CDR2 (germline): SGDLS, YYNGEE. The CDR3 totals 15 residues. V lost 1 base to trimming and J lost 5 bases, with 15 bases between them.

The chain joins TRBV19 to TRBJ2-1, with 9 bases that match TRBD2. The germline CDR1 and CDR2 sequences are LNHDA and SQIVND (reference sequence). This CDR3 has 18 amino acids. Trimming cost V 5 bases and J 2 bases; bases outside gene matches: 13. The CDR3 nucleotides are TGTGCCAGTAGTGCGGGTGCCTTAGCGGGGGCGGCCTACAATGAGCAGTTCTTC. This codes for CASSAGALAGAAYNEQFF.

V is TRBV30 and J is TRBJ1-1, with a weak D call TRBD1 (5 bases). The germline V gene encodes CDR1 GTSNPN and CDR2 SVGIG (reference sequence). V was shortened by 3 bases and J by 1 base, with 18 bases between the two germline ends. This CDR3 contains 16 residues. In nucleotides, the CDR3 is TGTGCCTGGAGGGACCCCCGCGGGGCTACGAACACTGAAGCTTTCTTT. It translates to CAWRDPRGATNTEAFF. Full variable domain (outside the CDR3, taken from reference TRBV30 and TRBJ1-1): SQTIHQWPATLVQPVGSPLSLECTVEGTSNPNLYWYRQAAGRGLQLLFYSVGIGQISSEVPQNLSASRPQDRQFILSSKKLLLSDSGFYLCAWRDPRGATNTEAFFGQGTRLTVV.